The subject of this entry is one T cell receptor beta chain. This sample was taken from a study of shared clonotypes between healthy human individuals. DNA from unsorted PBMC was sequenced on ten immunoSEQ deep assay plates. Measured with immunoSEQ multiplex PCR; TCRdb has only the in-frame clones, and not every one. This sample carries about 470,000 clones, 70% to 80% of them seen once, and the ten largest clones take approximately 13%. Every donor, a Caucasian adult, lived in Nashville, Tennessee. This clonotype was obtained from a woman between 40 and 55 years old in good health. Some clones in this sample may be carry-over from other donors' samples. The sequenced sample consisted of PBMCs.

The CDR3 nucleotides are TGCGCCAGCAGGTCGGCTAGCGCCACCGGGGAGCTGTTTTTT. Translated, it gives CASRSASATGELFF. This chain joins TRBV5-1 and TRBJ2-2; possible D gene TRBD2, 6 bases. Trimming took 5 bases from V and 4 from J, leaving 12 bases between them. The CDR3 covers 14 residues. CDR1 and CDR2 (germline): SGHRS, YFSETQ.